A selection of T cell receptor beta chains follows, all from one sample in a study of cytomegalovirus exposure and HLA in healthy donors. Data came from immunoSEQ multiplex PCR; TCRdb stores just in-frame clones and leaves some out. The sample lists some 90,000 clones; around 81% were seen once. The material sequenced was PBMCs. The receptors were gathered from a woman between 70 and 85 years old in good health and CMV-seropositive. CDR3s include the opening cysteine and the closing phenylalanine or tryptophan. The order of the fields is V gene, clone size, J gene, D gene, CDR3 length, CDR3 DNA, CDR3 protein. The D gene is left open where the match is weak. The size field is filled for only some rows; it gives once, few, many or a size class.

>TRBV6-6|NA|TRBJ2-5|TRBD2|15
TGTGCCAGCAGCGCTGGACTAGCGGGAGCAGAGACCCAGTACTTC
CASSAGLAGAETQYF
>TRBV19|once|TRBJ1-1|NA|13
TGTGCCAGTCTTCCTAGCGTTTACACTGAAGCTTTCTTT
CASLPSVYTEAFF
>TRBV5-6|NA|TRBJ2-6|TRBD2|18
TGTGCCAGCAGCTTGAATCTTCTAGCGGGCTCTGGGGCCAACGTCCTGACTTTC
CASSLNLLAGSGANVLTF
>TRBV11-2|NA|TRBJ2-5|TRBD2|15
TGTGCCAGCAGCGGGACTAGCGGGAGTAAAAAGACCCAGTACTTC
CASSGTSGSKKTQYF
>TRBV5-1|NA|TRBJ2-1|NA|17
TGCGCCAGCAGCTTCACAGGGGGCGGGGGGAGTAACAATGAGCAGTTCTTC
CASSFTGGGGSNNEQFF
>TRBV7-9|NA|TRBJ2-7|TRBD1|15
TGTTCCAGCAGCTTATGGGGGACAGGGGGTTACGAGCAGTACTTC
CSSSLWGTGGYEQYF
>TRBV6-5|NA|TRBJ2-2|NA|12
TGTGCCAGCAGTCGACAGTATGCGGAGCTGTTTTTT
CASSRQYAELFF
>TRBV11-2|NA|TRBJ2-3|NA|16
TGTGCCAGCAGCTTAGTTTCGAGCGGGAGCACAGATACGCAGTATTTT
CASSLVSSGSTDTQYF
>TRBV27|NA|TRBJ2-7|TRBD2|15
TGTGCCAGCAGTTTGCGACTAGCGGGTCTCTACGAGCAGTACTTC
CASSLRLAGLYEQYF
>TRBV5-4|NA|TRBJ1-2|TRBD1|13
TGTGCCAGCAGCGCCGGACAGGACTATGGCTACACCTTC
CASSAGQDYGYTF
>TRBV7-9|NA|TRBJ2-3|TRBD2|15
TGTGCCAGCAGCATCGGACTAGCGGACACAGATACGCAGTATTTT
CASSIGLADTDTQYF
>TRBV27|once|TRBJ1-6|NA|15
TGTGCCAGCAGCCTGTCAGTAGGGCGCGGGTCACCCCTCCACTTT
CASSLSVGRGSPLHF
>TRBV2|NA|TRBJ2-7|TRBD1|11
TGTGCCAGCAGCGACAGGGACAGCCAGTACTTC
CASSDRDSQYF
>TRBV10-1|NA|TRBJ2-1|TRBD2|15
TGCGCCAGCAGTGGTGGCGGGAGTTTGTCCTATGAGCAGTTCTTC
CASSGGGSLSYEQFF
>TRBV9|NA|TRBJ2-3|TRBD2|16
TGTGCCAGCAGCGTAGCTGTACGGGAGGGCCAAGATACGCAGTATTTT
CASSVAVREGQDTQYF
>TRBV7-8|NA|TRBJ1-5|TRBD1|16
TGTGCCAGCAGCCCTGGGACAGGACATAGCAATCAGCCCCAGCATTTT
CASSPGTGHSNQPQHF
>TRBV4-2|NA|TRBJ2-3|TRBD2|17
TGTGCCAGCAGCCAAGCTTACCGGGACTACATCCTAGATACGCAGTATTTT
CASSQAYRDYILDTQYF
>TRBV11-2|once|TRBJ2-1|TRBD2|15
TGTGCCAGCAGCCCGGGGACTAGCTGGGACAATGAGCAGTTCTTC
CASSPGTSWDNEQFF
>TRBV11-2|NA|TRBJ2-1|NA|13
TGTGCCAGCAGCTCAAATCGGAGGGATGAGCAGTTCTTC
CASSSNRRDEQFF
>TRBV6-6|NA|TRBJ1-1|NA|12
TGTGCCAGCAGTTACGTTAGCACTGAAGCTTTCTTT
CASSYVSTEAFF
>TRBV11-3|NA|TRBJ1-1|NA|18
TGTGCCAGCAGCTTAGCTGGTTTTGAGGTCCCAGTGAACACTGAAGCTTTCTTT
CASSLAGFEVPVNTEAFF
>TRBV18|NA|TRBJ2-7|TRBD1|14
TGTGCCAGCTCACCAGGACAGGGGCTGGGCGAGCAGTACTTC
CASSPGQGLGEQYF
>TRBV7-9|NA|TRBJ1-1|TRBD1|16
TGTGCCAGCAGCTTAAGTGGCAGGGGGCAGGACACTGAAGCTTTCTTT
CASSLSGRGQDTEAFF
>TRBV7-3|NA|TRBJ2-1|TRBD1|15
TGTGCCAGCAGCCCGGGACAGGGCTCTCTGAATGAGCAGTTCTTC
CASSPGQGSLNEQFF
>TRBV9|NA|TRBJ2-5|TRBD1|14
TGTGCCAGCAGTGGACAGGGGGCGGGCGAGACCCAGTACTTC
CASSGQGAGETQYF
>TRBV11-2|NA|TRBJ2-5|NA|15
TGTGCCAGCAGCCGCCCGGGGGTGGGTCAAGAGACCCAGTACTTC
CASSRPGVGQETQYF
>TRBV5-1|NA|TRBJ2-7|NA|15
TGCGCCAGCAGCCGCCCGGATACGGGGGAAGACGAGCAGTACTTC
CASSRPDTGEDEQYF
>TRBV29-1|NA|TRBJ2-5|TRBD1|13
TGCAGCTTCCACAGGGGCTACCAAGAGACCCAGTACTTC
CSFHRGYQETQYF
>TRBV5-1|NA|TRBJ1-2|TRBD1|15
TGCGCCAGCAGCTTGGATCCGGGACAGTTGGGAGGCTACACCTTC
CASSLDPGQLGGYTF
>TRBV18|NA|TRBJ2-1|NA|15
TGTGCCAGCTCACCACCAGGCAGGGAGGTTGTGACGCAGTTCTTC
CASSPPGREVVTQFF
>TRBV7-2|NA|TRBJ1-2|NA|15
TGTGCCAGCAGCCCTCGGCGGACAGTGAACTATGGCTACACCTTC
CASSPRRTVNYGYTF
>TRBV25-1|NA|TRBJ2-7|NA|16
TGTGCCAGCAGTGAATGGGTTACGCAGGGGACCTACGAGCAGTACTTC
CASSEWVTQGTYEQYF
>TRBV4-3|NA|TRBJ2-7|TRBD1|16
TGCGCCAGCAGCCAAGATCCGGGACAGGGGCAATCCGAGCAGTACTTC
CASSQDPGQGQSEQYF
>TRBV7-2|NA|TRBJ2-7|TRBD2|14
TGTGCCAGCGGGGGTGGCGGGAGTTTGTGGGAGCAGTACTTC
CASGGGGSLWEQYF
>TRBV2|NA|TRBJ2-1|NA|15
TGTGCCAGCAACCCTGGTGGGCAGGGTTTCAATGAGCAGTTCTTC
CASNPGGQGFNEQFF
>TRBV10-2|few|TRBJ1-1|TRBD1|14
TGCGCCAGCAGTGAGGCGAACAGGGGAACTGAAGCTTTCTTT
CASSEANRGTEAFF
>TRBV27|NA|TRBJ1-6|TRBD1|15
TGTGCCAGCAGTCTGGGACAGGGGGACAATTCACCCCTCCACTTT
CASSLGQGDNSPLHF
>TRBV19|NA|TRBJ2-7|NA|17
TGTGCCAGTAGTCTATCTGGGGCAGGGCAGGGGTCGGACGAGCAGTACTTC
CASSLSGAGQGSDEQYF
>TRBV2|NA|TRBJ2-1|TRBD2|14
TGTGCCAGCAGTGTGTCGGGACTATCTCTTGAGCAGTTCTTC
CASSVSGLSLEQFF
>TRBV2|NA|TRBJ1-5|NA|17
TGTGCCAGCAGCGACACCCGGGACACAGTCTTTAATCAGCCCCAGCATTTT
CASSDTRDTVFNQPQHF
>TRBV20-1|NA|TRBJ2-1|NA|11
TGCAGTGCTAGGCCGGGGAATGAGCAGTTCTTC
CSARPGNEQFF
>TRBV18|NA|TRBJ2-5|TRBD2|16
TGTGCCAGCTCACCCGGGGGAGTAGCGGGGGAAGAGACCCAGTACTTC
CASSPGGVAGEETQYF
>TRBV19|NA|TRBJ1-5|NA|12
TGTGCCAGTAGGGCAGGCAATCAGCCCCAGCATTTT
CASRAGNQPQHF
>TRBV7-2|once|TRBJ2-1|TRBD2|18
TGTGCCAGCAGCTCAGGACTAGCGGGAACCCTCGGGCGCAATGAGCAGTTCTTC
CASSSGLAGTLGRNEQFF
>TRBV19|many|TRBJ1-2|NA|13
TGTGCCAGTAGTCGGCAAGGGGACTATGGCTACACCTTC
CASSRQGDYGYTF
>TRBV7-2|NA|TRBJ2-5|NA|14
TGTGCCAGCAGCTTAGCAGGGGTAGGGGAGACCCAGTACTTC
CASSLAGVGETQYF
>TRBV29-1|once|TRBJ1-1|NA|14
TGCAGCGCCCAGGGAGGGGGTAGCACCACTGAAGCTTTCTTT
CSAQGGGSTTEAFF
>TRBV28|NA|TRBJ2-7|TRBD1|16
TGTGCCAGCAGTTCCCCCGGGACAGGGACTTTCGACGAGCAGTACTTC
CASSSPGTGTFDEQYF
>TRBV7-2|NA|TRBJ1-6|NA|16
TGTGCCAGCAGCTTAGGGGCCCTGAGTCTTGGTTCACCCCTCCACTTT
CASSLGALSLGSPLHF
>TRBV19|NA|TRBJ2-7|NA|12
TGTGCCAGTAGTACAGGTACCTACGAGCAGTACTTC
CASSTGTYEQYF
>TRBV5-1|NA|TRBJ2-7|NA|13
TGCGCCAGCAGCTTGGCAGGGATCTACGAGCAGTACTTC
CASSLAGIYEQYF
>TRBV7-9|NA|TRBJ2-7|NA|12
TGTGCCAGCAGCTTAGGAGTATACGAGCAGTACTTC
CASSLGVYEQYF
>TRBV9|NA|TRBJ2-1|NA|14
TGTGCCAGCAGCCCAGGGGGGTGGGGCAATGAGCAGTTCTTC
CASSPGGWGNEQFF
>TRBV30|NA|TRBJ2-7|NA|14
TGTGCCTCCCAAAATGGGAGTGGAGGTCGTTTGCAGTACTTC
CASQNGSGGRLQYF
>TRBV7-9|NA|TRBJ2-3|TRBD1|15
TGTGCCAGCAGCCCCGGGACAGGGTCCACAGATACGCAGTATTTT
CASSPGTGSTDTQYF
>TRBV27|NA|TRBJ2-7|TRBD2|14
TGTGCCAGCAGACGTAGCGGGGTGTCCTACGAGCAGTACTTC
CASRRSGVSYEQYF
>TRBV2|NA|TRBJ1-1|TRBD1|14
TGTGCCAGCAGGCCCGGGACAGGACCCACTGAAGCTTTCTTT
CASRPGTGPTEAFF
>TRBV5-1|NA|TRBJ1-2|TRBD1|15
TGCGCCAGCAGCCCAGACAGGGGGCGAGGAGTTGGCTACACCTTC
CASSPDRGRGVGYTF
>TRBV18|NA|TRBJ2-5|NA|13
TGTGCCAGCTCACCACTAGCCCAAGAGACCCAGTACTTC
CASSPLAQETQYF
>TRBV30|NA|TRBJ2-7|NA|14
TGTGCCTGGAGTGCCATGACAGGCTCTGACGAGCAGTACTTC
CAWSAMTGSDEQYF